Below, 22 T cell receptor beta chains from the same sample are listed, as sequenced in a study of T cells after yellow fever vaccination. MiXCR was run by TCRdb on the 5' RACE reads, yielding one entry per CDR3 protein. The sample includes some 300,000 distinct CDR3 sequences, roughly 8.3% of them seen just once. Sequencing was performed on PBMCs, taken approximately 40 days after the first yellow fever vaccination. The receptors shown here come from a man aged 18 to 29 who received the YFV17D yellow fever vaccine.

This clonotype was seen a few times. The chain couples TRBV28 to TRBJ2-1; perhaps TRBD2 as D (7 bases). This CDR3 has 13 amino acids. Looked up from germline, CDR1 is MDHEN and CDR2 is SYDVKM. The germline V and J ends were trimmed by 8 bases and 5 bases, with 13 bases remaining between them. The CDR3 DNA reads as TGTGCCAGCGCTGGGGGGGCACACAATGAGCAGTTCTTC. It specifies CASAGGAHNEQFF.

A few counts support this clonotype. V gene TRBV4-3 combines with J gene TRBJ2-3; D remains ambiguous. The germline gives CDR1 LGHNA, CDR2 YSLEER. There are 16 residues in the CDR3. V lost 0 bases and J lost 3, with 13 bases in between. CDR3 DNA: TGCGCCAGCAGCCAAGAGGGCCCCTGGGGAACAGATACGCAGTATTTT. It yields the protein CASSQEGPWGTDTQYF.

This clonotype was recorded a few times. The J gene is TRBJ2-1, the V gene TRBV7-2; D uncertain. This CDR3 spans 13 amino acids. V lost 2 bases to trimming and J lost 8 bases, with 10 bases between them. CDR1 and CDR2 (germline): SGHTA, FQGNSA. The CDR3 here is CASSLSPRDEQFF. Written as DNA, the CDR3 is TGTGCCAGCAGCTTAAGCCCTCGGGATGAGCAGTTCTTC.

V is TRBV20-1 and J is TRBJ2-2; D might be TRBD1 (5 bases). Germline V gives CDR1 DFQATT, CDR2 SNEGSKA (reference sequence). V was cut by 2 bases and J by 4 bases, with 11 bases left in between. The CDR3 length is 14 residues. The CDR3 loop reads CSARRGMGTGELFF. CDR3 coding DNA: TGCAGTGCTAGAAGGGGAATGGGCACCGGGGAGCTGTTTTTT.

The V gene is TRBV3-1, the J gene TRBJ1-2, with unresolved D. Looked up from germline, CDR1 is LGHDT and CDR2 is YNNKEL (reference sequence). Deletions cut 0 bases from V and 6 bases from J, with 8 bases between. This CDR3 comprises 13 residues. The DNA of the CDR3 is TGTGCCAGCAGCCAAGACGAGGTGGATGGCTACACCTTC. This codes for CASSQDEVDGYTF.

This clonotype has only a few counts. This rearrangement joins TRBV29-1 to TRBJ2-3, with 7 positions matching TRBD1. Germline V gene lookup returns CDR1 SQVTM and CDR2 ANQGSEA. Trimming cost V 7 bases and J 3 bases; bases outside gene matches: 7. The CDR3 consists of 13 residues. The CDR3 bases are TGCAGCGAGGGGGACAGTCGAACAGATACGCAGTATTTT. It codes for CSEGDSRTDTQYF.

The J gene is TRBJ2-2, the V gene TRBV6-6; unclear D gene. The V gene lost 10 bases and the J gene lost 1 base, with 10 bases spanning the gap. Germline V gene data show CDR1 as MNHNY and CDR2 as SVGAGI (reference sequence). The CDR3 extends over 13 amino acids. DNA of the CDR3: TGTGCCACCTCTCCGGAGAACACCGGGGAGCTGTTTTTT. Translating it yields CATSPENTGELFF.

V usage is TRBV19 and J usage is TRBJ2-2, with TRBD1 as a possible D gene (5 bases). The germline gives CDR1 LNHDA, CDR2 SQIVND (reference sequence). The V and J ends lost 9 bases and 6 bases respectively, with 17 bases between them. The CDR3 sequence is 14 residues long. CDR3 in amino acids: CASRAEASAGELFF. The CDR3 region has the DNA TGTGCCAGCAGGGCAGAGGCATCGGCCGGGGAGCTGTTTTTT.

CDR3 sequence (DNA): TGCGCCAGCAGCTTTCAGGGGGTACCCAATCAGCCCCAGCATTTT. Amino acid sequence: CASSFQGVPNQPQHF. The chain is built from TRBV5-1 and TRBJ1-5, with 7 bases matching TRBD1. V gave up 2 bases and J gave up 3 bases; unmatched junction bases: 5. Germline CDR1 and CDR2: SGHRS and YFSETQ. CDR3 length: 15 amino acids.

The CDR3 sequence is CASTRGDSLNEKLFF. DNA for the CDR3: TGTGCCAGCACCCGAGGGGACTCCCTTAATGAAAAACTGTTTTTT. The chain joins TRBV6-1 to TRBJ1-4, with a weak D call TRBD1 (5 bases). Germline V gene lookup returns CDR1 MNHNS and CDR2 SASEGT. The CDR3 has 15 residues. V dropped 7 bases and J dropped 4 bases, with 16 bases sitting between them.

The chain couples TRBV11-2 to TRBJ2-7; D not resolved. This CDR3 comprises 13 residues. Germline V gives CDR1 SGHAT, CDR2 FQNNGV. Trimming pared 5 bases from V and 5 bases from J, leaving 13 bases between. The CDR3 sequence: CASSPASGNEQYF. The CDR3 DNA reads TGTGCCAGCAGCCCTGCTTCTGGGAACGAGCAGTACTTC. Drawing the rest from reference TRBV11-2 and TRBJ2-7, the complete variable domain is EAGVAQSPRYKIIEKRQSVAFWCNPISGHATLYWYQQILGQGPKLLIQFQNNGVVDDSQLPKDRFSAERLKGVDSTLKIQPAKLEDSAVYLCASSPASGNEQYFGPGTRLTVT.

In this sample, this clonotype turned up a few times. The chain uses TRBV15 and TRBJ2-1, with D possibly matching TRBD2 (5 bases). The CDR3 runs 17 residues. V was clipped by 0 bases and J by 0 bases, with 12 bases between them. CDR1 and CDR2 from the germline V gene are LNHNV and YYDKDF (reference sequence). The CDR3 spells CATSRDQSGNSYNEQFF. The DNA of the CDR3 is TGTGCCACCAGCAGAGATCAATCGGGAAACTCCTACAATGAGCAGTTCTTC. Combining the CDR3 with reference TRBV15 and TRBJ2-1 gives the whole variable domain DAMVIQNPRYQVTQFGKPVTLSCSQTLNHNVMYWYQQKSSQAPKLLFHYYDKDFNNEADTPDNFQSRRPNTSFCFLDIRSPGLGDTAMYLCATSRDQSGNSYNEQFFGPGTRLTVL.

In its sample, this clonotype was seen a few times. CDR3: CASILGAFGNTIYF. CDR3 nucleotides: TGTGCCAGCATTCTAGGGGCTTTTGGAAACACCATATATTTT. The chain links TRBV7-2 to TRBJ1-3; maybe TRBD1 (5 bases). Germline CDR1 and CDR2: SGHTA and FQGNSA. Trimming stripped 7 bases from V and 3 bases from J, with 13 bases between. The CDR3 has 14 residues.

This clonotype has only a few counts. The rearrangement uses TRBV14 and TRBJ2-1; 7 bases agree with TRBD2. Trimming removed 5 bases from V and 6 bases from J; junction bases left unmatched: 7. The CDR3 totals 14 residues. The germline V gene encodes CDR1 SGHDN and CDR2 FVKESK. CDR3 loop: CASSSYGGFNEQFF. The CDR3 DNA follows: TGTGCCAGCAGCTCGTACGGGGGGTTCAATGAGCAGTTCTTC.

The chain combines TRBV5-1 with TRBJ1-5, with D possibly TRBD1 on 5 matching bases. The CDR3 runs 16 residues. Germline assignment: CDR1 SGHRS and CDR2 YFSETQ. With 4 bases removed from V and 0 bases from J, the gap between germline ends came to 14 bases. CDR3 sequence reads: CASSPGGGISNQPQHF. The CDR3 nucleotides read TGCGCCAGCAGCCCGGGTGGGGGAATTAGCAATCAGCCCCAGCATTTT. Full variable domain (rest looked up from reference TRBV5-1 and TRBJ1-5): KAGVTQTPRYLIKTRGQQVTLSCSPISGHRSVSWYQQTPGQGLQFLFEYFSETQRNKGNFPGRFSGRQFSNSRSEMNVSTLELGDSALYLCASSPGGGISNQPQHFGDGTRLSIL.

Only a few counts were recorded for this clonotype. V usage is TRBV5-6 and J usage is TRBJ1-1; no definite D call. This CDR3 has 14 residues. CDR1 SGHDT and CDR2 YYEEEE come from the germline V gene. Trimming took 5 bases from V and 1 from J, leaving 12 bases between them. CDR3 in DNA: TGTGCCAGCAGGGCTTACAACGCGAACACTGAAGCTTTCTTT. Amino acids: CASRAYNANTEAFF.

The chain recombines TRBV7-8 with TRBJ2-1; TRBD2 aligns across 9 bases. Losses at the gene ends were 2 bases for V and 12 bases for J; bases not matched to a gene: 8. Germline CDR1 reads SGHVS; CDR2 reads FQNEAQ. The length of the CDR3 is 14 residues. This chain's CDR3 is CASSLLAGSSGQFF. The CDR3 nucleotides read TGTGCCAGCAGCTTACTAGCGGGGTCCTCGGGGCAGTTCTTC.

Only a few counts were recorded for this clonotype. This chain connects TRBV9 to TRBJ1-1; D is uncertain. The CDR3 has 14 amino acids. Trimming stripped 3 bases from V and 10 bases from J, with 19 bases between. CDR1 and CDR2 (germline): SGDLS, YYNGEE. The CDR3: CASSGPGNVARAFF. CDR3 DNA: TGTGCCAGCAGCGGGCCAGGTAACGTGGCGAGAGCTTTCTTT.

This clonotype was seen only a few times. This chain connects TRBV4-2 to TRBJ2-1; D unclear. Trimming removed 3 bases at V and 8 bases at J, with 11 bases between. CDR1 and CDR2 (germline): LGHNA, YNFKEQ. CDR3 length: 13 residues. CDR3 protein: CASSHPRGDEQFF. DNA of the CDR3: TGTGCCAGCAGCCACCCCCGCGGCGATGAGCAGTTCTTC.

V gene TRBV5-6 combines with J gene TRBJ1-1; a weak D match, TRBD1 (5 bases). In germline, CDR1 is SGHDT, CDR2 YYEEEE. Trimming took 0 bases from V and 5 from J, leaving 8 bases between them. The CDR3 contains 13 residues. CDR3 sequence reads: CASSLVAGTEAFF. The CDR3 bases are TGTGCCAGCAGCTTGGTGGCAGGGACTGAAGCTTTCTTT.

The V and J genes are TRBV5-5 and TRBJ2-5; D remains unclear. The length of the CDR3 is 16 residues. V was pared by 2 bases and J by 5 bases, with 19 bases between. Germline-derived CDR1 and CDR2 are SGHKS and YYEKEE (reference sequence). CDR3 amino acids: CASSFSGPRASETQYF. CDR3 bases: TGTGCCAGCAGCTTCTCCGGCCCCCGCGCTTCGGAGACCCAGTACTTC. Combining the CDR3 with reference TRBV5-5 and TRBJ2-5 gives the whole variable domain DAGVTQSPTHLIKTRGQQVTLRCSPISGHKSVSWYQQVLGQGPQFIFQYYEKEERGRGNFPDRFSARQFPNYSSELNVNALLLGDSALYLCASSFSGPRASETQYFGPGTRLLVL.

The chain couples TRBV25-1 to TRBJ2-7; D is unclear. The CDR3 spans 14 residues. V gave up 2 bases and J gave up 12 bases, with 20 bases separating them. CDR1 and CDR2 from the germline V gene are MGHDK and SYGVNS. CDR3 region: CASSEEFANLRWYF. In DNA, the CDR3 is TGTGCCAGCAGTGAAGAGTTCGCTAACTTACGTTGGTACTTC.